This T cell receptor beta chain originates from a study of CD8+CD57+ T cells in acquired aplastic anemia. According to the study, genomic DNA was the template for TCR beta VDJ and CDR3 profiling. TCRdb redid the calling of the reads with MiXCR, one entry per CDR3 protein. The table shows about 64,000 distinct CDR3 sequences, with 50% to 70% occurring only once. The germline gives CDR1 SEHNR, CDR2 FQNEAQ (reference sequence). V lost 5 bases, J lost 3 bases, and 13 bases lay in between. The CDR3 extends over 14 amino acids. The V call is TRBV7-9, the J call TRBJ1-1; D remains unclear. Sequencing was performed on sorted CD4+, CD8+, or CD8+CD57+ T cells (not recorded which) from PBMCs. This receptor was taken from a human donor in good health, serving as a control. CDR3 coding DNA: TGTGCCAGCAGCGAATCCCTTGGGGACACTGAAGCTTTCTTT. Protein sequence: CASSESLGDTEAFF.